This T cell receptor beta chain came from a study of cytomegalovirus exposure and HLA in healthy donors. Study conclusions and caveats: The presence/absence work took it that sequencing depth was about the same across donors.

Vbeta (60) and Jbeta (13) primers were used in the PCR. The table came from immunoSEQ multiplex PCR; TCRdb's copy has only in-frame clones and leaves some out. The sample lists about 120,000 clones; around 66% were seen once. As for this clone: Its antigen is as yet unknown.

Material for sequencing was PBMCs. This receptor was taken from a woman between 40 and 50 years old in good health and CMV-seropositive.

The CDR3 here is CASYQGAIDTEAFF. The CDR3 bases are TGTGCCAGTTATCAGGGGGCGATCGACACTGAAGCTTTCTTT. The chain recombines TRBV19 with TRBJ1-1, with 8 bases fitting TRBD1. Germline CDR1 and CDR2: LNHDA and SQIVND (reference sequence). CDR3 length: 14 residues. With 8 bases clipped from V and 3 bases from J, the junction kept 8 bases outside the gene matches. Supplemented by reference TRBV19 and TRBJ1-1, the full variable domain reads DGGITQSPKYLFRKEGQNVTLSCEQNLNHDAMYWYRQDPGQGLRLIYYSQIVNDFQKGDIAEGYSVSREKKESFPLTVTSAQKNPTAFYLCASYQGAIDTEAFFGQGTRLTVV.